The clone carrying this TCR beta chain was seen once. This sample stems from a study of CD8+CD57+ T cells in acquired aplastic anemia. Background on the study: Researchers reported that healthy donors averaged about 9.8 million reads for CD4+ cells.

Genomic DNA was employed as the template in profiling TCR beta VDJ and CDR3. TCRdb re-derived calls from the reads in MiXCR, one entry per CDR3 protein. The sample records around 140,000 distinct CDR3 sequences, 40% to 45% being singletons. The clonotype was recovered from a human donor in good health, serving as a control. The sequencing sample was made of sorted CD4+, CD8+, or CD8+CD57+ T cells (not recorded which) from PBMCs.

CDR3 residues: CASRRTSGSPTYNEQFF. The CDR3 DNA reads TGTGCCAGTAGGCGGACTAGCGGGAGTCCCACCTACAATGAGCAGTTCTTC. The V call is TRBV19, the J call TRBJ2-1, with TRBD2 matching over 13 bases. The length of the CDR3 is 17 residues. With V trimmed by 6 bases and J by 2 bases, 7 bases remained unmatched. Germline V lookup: CDR1 LNHDA, CDR2 SQIVND (reference sequence).